Given below is one T cell receptor (beta chain) in context. The antigen is unknown. The CDR3 runs to 14 residues. Germline V gene lookup returns CDR1 ENHRY and CDR2 SYGVKD. Trimming stripped 8 bases from V and 3 bases from J, with 15 bases between. A second PCR of roughly 6 to 12 cycles used a sample-barcoded 5' primer and a J-beta primer mix. TCRdb re-analysed the 5' RACE reads in MiXCR, keeping a single row per CDR3 protein. The data hold hundreds of thousands of distinct CDR3 sequences, with 58% observed a single time. This specimen belongs to a study of blood T cells in healthy people across ages. Findings and caveats of the study: Unknown CMV status may confound age-related changes in expanded clones.

The sequence came from a man aged 25 to 40 in good health. The sequencing sample was made of blood. V is TRBV10-3 and J is TRBJ2-3, with a weak D call TRBD2 (6 bases). The CDR3 DNA sequence: TGTGCCATCGGGACTTCCATGCGAACAGATACGCAGTATTTT. Protein: CAIGTSMRTDTQYF.